One and the same sample provided the 2 T cell receptor beta chains below, sequenced in a study of blood T cell repertoires in COVID-19. The data were produced by immunoSEQ multiplex PCR, yet TCRdb's version contains in-frame clones alone and is incomplete. The data contain 80,000 or so clones, around 82% of them singletons. Sequenced sample: peripheral blood. The source is a man aged 55 to 70 with acute or convalescent COVID-19.

V usage is TRBV4-1 and J usage is TRBJ2-3, with D perhaps TRBD2 (5 bases). CDR3 length: 14 residues. CDR1 MGHRA and CDR2 YSYEKL come from the germline V gene. V lost 1 base and J 6 bases, leaving 11 bases between the germline ends. The chain's CDR3 is CASSQVGGPDTQYF. DNA for the CDR3: TGCGCCAGCAGCCAAGTGGGCGGGCCGGATACGCAGTATTTT.

This chain uses TRBV19 with TRBJ2-3, with a weak D call TRBD1 (6 bases). V was trimmed by 6 bases and J by 0 bases, leaving 10 bases between them. Germline CDR1 and CDR2: LNHDA and SQIVND (reference sequence). The CDR3 loop spans 14 amino acids. CDR3 residues: CASRTGRSTDTQYF. CDR3 in DNA: TGTGCCAGTAGGACAGGTCGTAGCACAGATACGCAGTATTTT.